This T cell receptor beta chain was captured in a study of identifying expanded T cells in peripheral blood (dated by TCRdb to between 2017 and 2020). Background for the entire study: Technical replicates were generated by sequencing separate aliquots of the same genomic DNA pool, and four replicates were compared pairwise. Overall study results and their limits: Around 1.3 differentially abundant clones were flagged by the binomial model between technical replicates, whereas about 16 and 20 were flagged over around two weeks and four weeks, respectively. Across all healthy-donor time intervals, the beta-binomial model significantly cut both the number of clones called differentially abundant and the false-positive rate. For all healthy donors, the variance in clone template counts between approximately 2-week samples rose significantly as total template count increased. The authors expected biological variance in healthy repertoires might increase further over much longer intervals such as months to years.

During the collection period, no immune events, such as infections, were documented for the healthy donors. Time-dependent variance in a beta-binomial model of T-cell clone differential abundance was calibrated using healthy-donor blood repertoires as a training cohort. The training cohort was composed of some ten healthy donors, 3 female and 7 male. Donor ages ranged from 29 to 64 years, with an average of 43 years. Whole blood was collected from each healthy donor at three time points spaced approximately 2 weeks apart and obtained from a commercial supplier. For immunosequencing, genomic DNA was extracted from whole blood that had not been sorted. The immunoSEQ Assay, which uses bias-controlled multiplex PCR amplification of genomic DNA, was used to profile TCRbeta CDR3 regions. For the original study's pipeline: The absolute abundance of each unique TCRbeta CDR3 region was quantified after sequences were collapsed and filtered. Differential abundance was tested with two models: a binomial (Fisher-equivalent) model and a beta-binomial model that adds time-dependent variance fitted from healthy donors. Any clone with fewer than 5 combined templates was excluded, and a clone was called differentially abundant if its Benjamini-Hochberg FDR was below 0.01. Beta-binomial variance was modeled as a function of total template count across the two samples using the form v = (b*log(k)+a)^2. TCRdb's version of the immuneACCESS table is confined to in-frame rearrangements and falls short of the full clone set. An unresolved V gene accounts for under half of the shortfall where checked; the remainder is of unknown origin. V and J calls plus clone size are reproduced from that table; the DNA served to infer D and trimming. This sample is represented by approximately 110,000 clones; about 89% of them were singletons. The top ten constitute roughly 17% of the sample.

On this clone itself: Its antigen is unknown. A read error may produce the germline difference seen at one junction end. Other DNA sequences in the sample encode the same CDR3.

This sequence was found in a person aged 18-69 years in good health. Sequencing input: blood.

The CDR3 corresponds to CASSDDRLGSPLHF. The DNA sequence is TGCGCCAGCAGTGATGACAGGTTGGGTTCACCCCTCCACTTT. Recombination connected TRBV6-1 to TRBJ1-6; the D region possibly corresponds to TRBD1 (6 bases align). The CDR3 runs 14 residues from the cysteine to the phenylalanine. Only CDR3 DNA is held: 42 bases, read in frame from base 1. Sequences MNHNS (CDR1) and SASEGT (CDR2) are obtained from the germline V gene.